This TCR beta chain is from a study of immune cell composition in non-small cell lung cancer. Produced via immunoSEQ multiplex PCR; TCRdb's table is partial and in-frame only. The sample lists around 2,000 clones, more than 70% occurring once. The CDR3 loop spans 14 amino acids. After removal of 5 bases from V and 7 bases from J, the junction contained 3 bases not matched to a gene. From germline, CDR1 is MDHEN and CDR2 SYDVKM. This TCR came from a human donor with non-small cell lung cancer. The sequenced sample consisted of lung tumor tissue. The rearrangement uses TRBV28 and TRBJ1-6, with TRBD1 matching 9 bases. The CDR3 region is CASSLGQGNSPLHF. The CDR3 DNA sequence: TGTGCCAGCAGTCTCGGACAGGGGAATTCACCCCTCCACTTT.